The next 16 T cell receptor beta chains were all read from a single sample in a study of T cell repertoires in cytomegalovirus infection. One entry per CDR3 protein, called by TCRdb with MiXCR from the reads. The sample includes 230,000 or so distinct CDR3 sequences, approximately 15% of them seen just once. Sequences were obtained from CD8+ T cells from PBMCs. These receptors were obtained from a human donor in good health (CMV status not recorded). Some clones in this sample may be carry-over from other donors' samples.

This rearrangement joins TRBV5-6 to TRBJ1-1; TRBD1 matches at 11 bases. After removal of 4 bases from V and 5 bases from J, the junction contained 10 bases not matched to a gene. CDR3 length: 16 amino acids. The germline gives CDR1 SGHDT, CDR2 YYEEEE. CDR3 in amino acids: CASSPRTGGRYTEAFF. CDR3 sequence (DNA): TGTGCCAGCAGCCCCCGGACAGGGGGCAGGTATACTGAAGCTTTCTTT. The full variable domain, in which reference TRBV5-6 and TRBJ1-1 provide the parts outside the CDR3, is DAGVTQSPTHLIKTRGQQVTLRCSPKSGHDTVSWYQQALGQGPQFIFQYYEEEERQRGNFPDRFSGHQFPNYSSELNVNALLLGDSALYLCASSPRTGGRYTEAFFGQGTRLTVV.

In this sample, this clonotype turned up once. This rearrangement joins TRBV12-3 or TRBV12-4 to TRBJ1-2; 9 positions match TRBD1. The J segment lost 5 bases and the V segment lost 7 bases, leaving 11 bases of the junction unmatched. The CDR3 extends over 15 amino acids. The DNA for the CDR3 is TGTGCCAGCAACCCAAGCGGGACAGGGCTGTATGGCTACACCTTC. It yields the protein CASNPSGTGLYGYTF.

This clonotype was recorded many times. CDR3 DNA: TGTGCCAGCAGTGCCTGGGACAGATATTTTCGCGATGAGCAGTTCTTC. It codes for CASSAWDRYFRDEQFF. The V call is TRBV6-1, the J call TRBJ2-1; TRBD1 matches at 7 bases. V shed 4 bases and J 8 bases; nucleotides not matched to a gene: 14. Germline V lookup: CDR1 MNHNS, CDR2 SASEGT. The CDR3 is 16 amino acids.

This clonotype has more than one count but fewer than ten. V usage is TRBV12-5 and J usage is TRBJ1-1; D unresolved. V lost 6 bases and J lost 4, with 6 bases in between. The CDR3 totals 11 residues. CDR1 is LGHNT and CDR2 is FRNRAP in the germline V gene. The CDR3 protein is CASGDSTEAFF. CDR3 in DNA: TGTGCTAGTGGAGATAGCACTGAAGCTTTCTTT.

This clonotype was observed a handful of times. The chain is built from TRBV12-3 or TRBV12-4 and TRBJ2-7; 9 bases fit TRBD2. This CDR3 comprises 14 residues. V lost 8 bases to trimming and J lost 2 bases; unmatched junction nucleotides: 7. This chain's CDR3 is CASCLAGTTYEQYF. The CDR3 DNA is TGTGCCAGCTGTCTAGCGGGGACTACCTACGAGCAGTACTTC.

V and J are TRBV6-2 or TRBV6-3 and TRBJ2-7; TRBD1 matches 8 bases. This CDR3 contains 17 residues. Germline lookup yields CDR1 MNHEY and CDR2 SVGEGT. Trimming took 5 bases from V and 1 from J; bases not matched to a gene: 13. The CDR3 region has the DNA TGTGCCAGCAGTAGTCTCCGGCCAGGGGGCGCTTCCTACGAGCAGTACTTC. Its translation is CASSSLRPGGASYEQYF.

V gene TRBV6-5 combines with J gene TRBJ2-2; weak D call: TRBD1 (6 bases). The CDR3 consists of 13 residues. V lost 5 bases to trimming and J lost 5 bases, with 9 bases between them. The V gene's germline CDR1 is MNHEY and CDR2 SVGAGI. Here the CDR3 DNA reads TGTGCCAGCAGTCCAGGGGAAACCGGGGAGCTGTTTTTT. It yields the protein CASSPGETGELFF.

This clonotype was recorded at least ten times. The rearrangement links TRBV28 to TRBJ2-2; TRBD2 matches at 7 bases. V trimming: 11 bases; J trimming: 0 bases; junction bases outside the gene matches: 0. Looked up from germline, CDR1 is MDHEN and CDR2 is SYDVKM. The CDR3 has 12 amino acids. The CDR3 protein is CAGRANTGELFF. The CDR3 DNA is TGTGCCGGGAGGGCGAACACCGGGGAGCTGTTTTTT.

This rearrangement joins TRBV5-6 to TRBJ1-2; D is undetermined. Per germline, CDR1 SGHDT and CDR2 YYEEEE. The CDR3 runs to 12 residues. Trimming left V 0 bases short and J 7 bases short, with 7 bases between. The DNA of the CDR3 is TGTGCCAGCAGCTTGGTGGAGTTTGGCTACACCTTC. This gives the protein CASSLVEFGYTF.

This clonotype has only a few counts. CDR3 in amino acids: CASSYLDRPYEQYF. CDR3 bases: TGTGCCAGCAGTTACCTGGACAGACCCTACGAGCAGTACTTC. The chain recombines TRBV6-2 or TRBV6-3 with TRBJ2-7, with D perhaps TRBD1 (6 bases). Germline V gene sequence: CDR1 MNHEY, CDR2 SVGEGT. CDR3 length: 14 residues. V lost 2 bases, J lost 2 bases, and 10 bases lay in between.

This clonotype was counted between two and nine times. The chain has TRBV14 and TRBJ2-7, with a possible D match to TRBD2 (5 bases). Trimming shortened V by 1 base and J by 2 bases, and 18 bases separated the two germline ends. CDR3 length: 17 residues. Germline V CDR1 and CDR2: SGHDN, FVKESK. CDR3 bases: TGTGCCAGCAGCCAAGCCCCCGGATCGGGGAGAACCTACGAGCAGTACTTC. As protein: CASSQAPGSGRTYEQYF. Together with reference TRBV14 and TRBJ2-7, the CDR3 gives the full variable domain: EAGVTQFPSHSVIEKGQTVTLRCDPISGHDNLYWYRRVMGKEIKFLLHFVKESKQDESGMPNNRFLAERTGGTYSTLKVQPAELEDSGVYFCASSQAPGSGRTYEQYFGPGTRLTVT.

This clonotype was counted between two and nine times. This chain connects TRBV2 to TRBJ1-6; D uncertain. Germline V gene sequence: CDR1 SNHLY, CDR2 FYNNEI. V lost 2 bases and J 5 bases, leaving 13 bases between the germline ends. The CDR3 length is 16 residues. The CDR3 DNA follows: TGTGCCAGCAGTGAACCCTTAGCAGTCGATAATTCACCCCTCCACTTT. Encoded protein: CASSEPLAVDNSPLHF.

The chain links TRBV6-2 or TRBV6-3 to TRBJ2-1; no clear D. Germline CDR1 reads MNHEY; CDR2 reads SVGEGT. V gave up 2 bases and J gave up 10 bases, with 9 bases separating them. The length of the CDR3 is 12 residues. CDR3 protein: CASSYTRIEQFF. The DNA for the CDR3 is TGTGCCAGCAGTTACACACGGATAGAGCAGTTCTTC.

The V call is TRBV29-1, the J call TRBJ2-1; D is ambiguous. With 3 bases removed from V and 8 bases from J, the gap between germline ends came to 14 bases. Germline V gives CDR1 SQVTM, CDR2 ANQGSEA. CDR3 length equals 13 residues. The CDR3 DNA reads TGCAGCGTTGATTTTGGGTTTGAGTATGAGCAGTTCTTC. This codes for CSVDFGFEYEQFF.

This clonotype was seen ten or more times. The chain has TRBV14 and TRBJ2-1; no clear D gene. The germline V gene has CDR1 SGHDN and CDR2 FVKESK. This CDR3 has 12 residues. Trimming left V 0 bases short and J 10 bases short, with 7 bases between. The CDR3 DNA reads as TGTGCCAGCAGCCAAGATCGCTGGGAGCAGTTCTTC. It translates to CASSQDRWEQFF.

This clonotype was observed at least ten times. CDR3 in amino acids: CASSLVAGEGNEQFF. In DNA form, the CDR3 reads TGTGCCAGCAGCTTAGTAGCGGGGGAGGGTAATGAGCAGTTCTTC. This chain links TRBV7-2 with TRBJ2-1; TRBD2 aligns across 9 bases. The CDR3 is 15 residues long. With V trimmed by 1 base and J by 7 bases, 5 bases remained unmatched. Germline V gene lookup returns CDR1 SGHTA and CDR2 FQGNSA.